The 16 T cell receptor beta chains below come from one sample, sequenced in a study of immune evolution from preneoplasia to lung adenocarcinoma. The method was immunoSEQ multiplex PCR; TCRdb's version includes in-frame clones alone and lacks a portion of them. The table lists about 41,000 clones, more than 60% of them singletons. Sequencing was carried out using FFPE invasive lung adenocarcinoma tissue. The source of these receptors is a person in their sixties with lung adenocarcinoma.

A few counts support this clone. The chain carries TRBV5-1 and TRBJ2-3; possibly TRBD1 or TRBD2 for D (5 bases each). V gave up 4 bases and J gave up 1 base, with 13 bases separating them. Germline V gene sequence: CDR1 SGHRS, CDR2 YFSETQ. The CDR3 spans 15 residues. CDR3 DNA sequence: TGCGCCAGCAGCCAAGGGGAGCCTCGCACAGATACGCAGTATTTT. Translation: CASSQGEPRTDTQYF.

The V and J genes are TRBV30 and TRBJ2-2; 7 bases are a match to TRBD1. The length of the CDR3 is 16 residues. The J segment lost 4 bases and the V segment lost 0 bases, leaving 8 bases of the junction unmatched. The germline CDR1 and CDR2 sequences are GTSNPN and SVGIG (reference sequence). DNA of the CDR3: TGTGCCTGGAGTGTTTTAGGGGGCCCACCCACCGGGGAGCTGTTTTTT. As protein: CAWSVLGGPPTGELFF.

V usage is TRBV6-4 and J usage is TRBJ2-4; D unresolved. Germline V gene sequence: CDR1 MRHNA, CDR2 SNTAGT. The CDR3 length is 12 residues. V shed 2 bases and J shed 16 bases, with 15 bases lying between them. The CDR3 DNA sequence: TGTGCCAGCAGTGACCGCCAAAATTATTTATACTTC. It yields the protein CASSDRQNYLYF.

The chain joins TRBV11-3 to TRBJ2-5, with TRBD2 matching over 13 bases. Germline V gene sequence: CDR1 SGHNT, CDR2 YENEEA. This CDR3 has 16 amino acids. Trimming at V came to 4 bases and at J to 2 bases, leaving 4 bases not matched to a gene. CDR3: CASSYGLAGVQETQYF. The CDR3 DNA follows: TGTGCCAGCAGCTACGGACTAGCGGGAGTGCAAGAGACCCAGTACTTC.

Notes on this clone: A junction end diverges from the germline sequence, so it may reflect a read error. J is TRBJ1-2 and V is TRBV18, with D maybe TRBD1 (5 bases). Looked up from germline, CDR1 is KGHSH and CDR2 is LQKENI. This CDR3 is 13 amino acids long. In nucleotides, the CDR3 is TGTGCCAGCTCACCGGGGACCGGCTATGACTACACCTTC. Translated: CASSPGTGYDYTF.

The V call is TRBV5-5, the J call TRBJ2-7, with 11 bases lining up with TRBD1. This CDR3 region has 14 residues. Trimming cost V 4 bases and J 3 bases; bases outside gene matches: 3. From germline, CDR1 is SGHKS and CDR2 YYEKEE (reference sequence). In DNA form, the CDR3 reads TGTGCCAGCAGCGGGGGGACAGGGGGCTACGAGCAGTACTTC. As protein: CASSGGTGGYEQYF. The whole variable domain, remainder taken from reference TRBV5-5 and TRBJ2-7, is DAGVTQSPTHLIKTRGQQVTLRCSPISGHKSVSWYQQVLGQGPQFIFQYYEKEERGRGNFPDRFSARQFPNYSSELNVNALLLGDSALYLCASSGGTGGYEQYFGPGTRLTVT.

The rearrangement joins TRBV5-1 to TRBJ2-7, with D possibly TRBD2 on 6 matching bases. The CDR3 is made up of 15 amino acids. From germline, CDR1 is SGHRS and CDR2 YFSETQ. With 4 bases removed from V and 0 bases from J, the gap between germline ends came to 14 bases. The DNA for the CDR3 is TGCGCCAGCAGCGCGAGTTTCGGGAGCTCCTACGAGCAGTACTTC. Protein sequence: CASSASFGSSYEQYF.

Comments on this clone: Other DNA sequences in the same sample also yield this CDR3. The chain has TRBV11-2 and TRBJ1-3; D remains ambiguous. Deletions cut 2 bases from V and 4 bases from J, with 6 bases between. CDR3 size: 13 residues. Germline CDR1 and CDR2: SGHAT and FQNNGV. CDR3 coding DNA: TGTGCCAGCAGCTTAACAGTGGGAAACACCATATATTTT. Translation gives CASSLTVGNTIYF.

The chain carries TRBV11-2 and TRBJ2-6; D gene uncertain. V shed 8 bases and J shed 0 bases, with 8 bases lying between them. The CDR3 spans 14 residues. Per the germline V gene, CDR1 is SGHAT and CDR2 is FQNNGV. The CDR3 nucleotides read TGTGCCAGCCGGTCCCCCTCTGGGGCCAACGTCCTGACTTTC. This translates into CASRSPSGANVLTF.

The rearrangement uses TRBV28 and TRBJ2-7, with 7 bases lining up with TRBD1. The germline gives CDR1 MDHEN, CDR2 SYDVKM. Losses at the gene ends were 7 bases for V and 2 bases for J; bases not matched to a gene: 14. The length of the CDR3 is 16 residues. The CDR3 reads CASTSSTGTATYEQYF. Written as DNA, the CDR3 is TGTGCCAGCACTTCCTCAACCGGGACAGCGACCTACGAGCAGTACTTC. Looking up the rest from reference TRBV28 and TRBJ2-7 gives the full variable domain: DVKVTQSSRYLVKRTGEKVFLECVQDMDHENMFWYRQDPGLGLRLIYFSYDVKMKEKGDIPEGYSVSREKKERFSLILESASTNQTSMYLCASTSSTGTATYEQYFGPGTRLTVT.

The chain joins TRBV11-2 to TRBJ2-5; perhaps TRBD1 as D (6 bases). V was clipped by 5 bases and J by 4 bases, with 17 bases between them. The CDR3 sequence is 15 residues long. Germline CDR1 is SGHAT and CDR2 is FQNNGV. The CDR3 loop reads CASSPSTGLGETQYF. The CDR3 region has the DNA TGTGCCAGCAGCCCATCAACAGGGCTGGGAGAGACCCAGTACTTC.

The chain couples TRBV30 to TRBJ1-5; D unresolved. This CDR3 is 13 amino acids long. Trimming removed 0 bases at V and 7 bases at J, with 10 bases between. CDR1 and CDR2 from the germline V gene are GTSNPN and SVGIG (reference sequence). CDR3 sequence (DNA): TGTGCCTGGAGTGTAGAGGGTATCCAGCCCCAGCATTTT. It is translated as CAWSVEGIQPQHF.

The V gene is TRBV9, the J gene TRBJ1-5, with a tentative D call TRBD1 (5 bases). Between the trimmed V and J ends, which lost 4 bases and 1 base, there was a span of 18 bases. This CDR3 has 17 amino acids. From germline, CDR1 is SGDLS and CDR2 YYNGEE. The CDR3 coding sequence is TGTGCCAGCAGCCCCGGAATCGGCAGGGAAAGCAATCAGCCCCAGCATTTT. Translation gives CASSPGIGRESNQPQHF.

The V and J genes are TRBV2 and TRBJ1-5; tentative D call: TRBD1 (5 bases). Trimming pared 5 bases from V and 2 bases from J, leaving 10 bases between. This CDR3 comprises 14 residues. Germline V gene sequence: CDR1 SNHLY, CDR2 FYNNEI. The CDR3 bases are TGTGCCAGCAGTAGGGACGGAGGCAATCAGCCCCAGCATTTT. As protein: CASSRDGGNQPQHF.

By sample share, this clone is medium-sized. V is TRBV10-2 and J is TRBJ2-2; D may be TRBD1 (5 bases). Germline V gene data show CDR1 as WSHSY and CDR2 as SAAADI. V gave up 3 bases and J gave up 7 bases, with 12 bases separating them. This CDR3 has 14 residues. For the CDR3, the DNA is TGCGCCAGCAGTGACCCGGAAAGGGGCGGGGAGCTGTTTTTT. This encodes CASSDPERGGELFF.

This clone appeared a few times. The chain has TRBV11-1 and TRBJ2-7; D remains unclear. V lost 4 bases, J lost 7 bases, and 17 bases lay in between. CDR3 length: 14 amino acids. CDR1 is SGHAT and CDR2 is FQDESV in the germline V gene (reference sequence). CDR3 loop: CASSSFRAGSEQYF. The CDR3 DNA is TGTGCCAGCAGCTCATTCCGGGCAGGCTCTGAGCAGTACTTC.